This TCR beta chain appears in the sequencing data of a study of tumor-infiltrating lymphocytes in primary liver carcinoma. Making TCR beta cDNA involved approximately 520 ng total RNA and a constant-region primer. Libraries covering TCR beta were generated through three nested multiplex PCR rounds (using a slightly modified ARM-PCR). TCRdb re-called the multiplex PCR reads with MiXCR, one entry per CDR3 protein. The sample records about 48,000 distinct CDR3 sequences, over 65% being singletons. Details on this clonotype: The target antigen is unknown. The junction differs from germline at one of its ends, possibly a read error.

Total RNA and DNA came together from around 18-30 mg of bulk tissue without cell sorting. Surgeons treated the primary liver carcinoma of the patients by surgical resection. Study results and limitations: All five tumor regions shared only about 8-25% of top clones. The study found tumor-adjacent and tumor-blood pairs overlapped less than tumor region pairs.

The sample taken for sequencing was liver tumor tissue from sampling region 3. Stated subset: tumor region T3, left-lateral pole. This TCR was recovered from a man aged 35-49 years with primary liver carcinoma and hepatitis B virus infection.

The CDR3 reads CSIDRARTDTQYF. The CDR3 coding sequence is TGCAGCATTGATAGGGCCCGTACAGATACGCAGTATTTT. The chain uses TRBV29-1 and TRBJ2-3; D is uncertain. Looked up from germline, CDR1 is SQVTM and CDR2 is ANQGSEA. CDR3 length equals 13 residues.